Listed below are T cell receptor beta chains from one sample, sequenced in a study of cytomegalovirus exposure and HLA in healthy donors. Sequencing was performed with immunoSEQ multiplex PCR; in TCRdb, only in-frame clones are kept and a portion is missing. The table includes about 200,000 clones, roughly 84% detected once. Material: PBMCs. These TCRs come from a woman in her late teens or twenties in good health and CMV-seropositive. Both conserved end residues are part of each CDR3.

V: TRBV30; CDR3: CAWAGGPRQINEKLFF
V: TRBV10-3; CDR3: CAISESPSGLRAETQYF
V: TRBV28; CDR3: CASSVSLGGGNTIYF
V: TRBV27; CDR3: CASSFGGTYEQYF
V: TRBV27; CDR3: CASSVTSGRRDTQYF
V: TRBV11-2; CDR3: CASSLVEAGGDFYEQYF
V: TRBV14; CDR3: CASSPKIGNPYNEQFF
V: TRBV28; CDR3: CASSSDGAGEETQYF
V: TRBV9; CDR3: CASRPGLAEETQYF
V: TRBV9; CDR3: CASGYEGFGNTIYF
V: TRBV28; CDR3: CASSLRADFFYGYTF
V: TRBV27; CDR3: CASSLGPDRGGANVLTF
V: TRBV5-4; CDR3: CASSLAGDYNEQFF
V: TRBV30; CDR3: CAWSRNTEAFF
V: TRBV30; CDR3: CAWTVQPQGRTEAFF
V: TRBV10-3; CDR3: CAISEWGTGNTEAFF
V: TRBV5-4; CDR3: CASSLGGMDEQYF
V: TRBV9; CDR3: CASSVSGNQPQHF
V: TRBV2; CDR3: CASRGTETYEQYF
V: TRBV18; CDR3: CASSPQRVDTQYF
V: TRBV5-6; CDR3: CASSSPVLAYEQYF
V: TRBV12-5; CDR3: CASGSQGAPNYGYTF
V: TRBV5-6; CDR3: CAGSRLNEKLFF
V: TRBV6-6; CDR3: CASSYGQGYEKLFF
V: TRBV28; CDR3: CASSFILAGDRISYEQYF
V: TRBV5-1; CDR3: CASSYGQAVSYEQYF
V: TRBV10-2; CDR3: CANKTTSGSAYEQYF
V: TRBV5-1; CDR3: CASSLPNFKTGSKHEAFF
V: TRBV4-1; CDR3: CASSRLPGGSGGNNEQFF
V: TRBV5-1; CDR3: CASSPTLTGTYEQYF
V: TRBV27; CDR3: CASRPYRSNTGELFF
V: TRBV4-1; CDR3: CASSQTPGQGQPQHF
V: TRBV27; CDR3: CASSPISGSRNNEQFF
V: TRBV28; CDR3: CASSLSHRGPYYEQYF
V: TRBV28; CDR3: CASSSLRGREKLFF
V: TRBV9; CDR3: CASSSKPGLGSYEQYF